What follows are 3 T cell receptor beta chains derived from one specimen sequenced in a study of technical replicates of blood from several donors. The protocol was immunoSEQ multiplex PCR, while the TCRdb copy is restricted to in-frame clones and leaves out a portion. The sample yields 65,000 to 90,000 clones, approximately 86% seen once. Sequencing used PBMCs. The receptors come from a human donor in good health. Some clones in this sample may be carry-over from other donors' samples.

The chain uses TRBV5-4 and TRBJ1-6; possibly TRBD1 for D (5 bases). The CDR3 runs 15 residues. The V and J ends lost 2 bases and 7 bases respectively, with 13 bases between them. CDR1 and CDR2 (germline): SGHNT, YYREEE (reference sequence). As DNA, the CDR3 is TGTGCCAGCAGCTTTGGCCAGACAGAAAATTCACCCCTCCACTTT. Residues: CASSFGQTENSPLHF.

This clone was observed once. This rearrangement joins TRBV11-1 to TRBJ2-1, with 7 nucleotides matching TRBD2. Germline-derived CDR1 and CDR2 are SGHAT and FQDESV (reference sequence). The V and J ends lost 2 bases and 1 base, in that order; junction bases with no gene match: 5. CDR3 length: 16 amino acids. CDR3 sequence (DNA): TGTGCCAGCAGCTTACGAGCGGGGTGGTCCTACAATGAGCAGTTCTTC. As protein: CASSLRAGWSYNEQFF.

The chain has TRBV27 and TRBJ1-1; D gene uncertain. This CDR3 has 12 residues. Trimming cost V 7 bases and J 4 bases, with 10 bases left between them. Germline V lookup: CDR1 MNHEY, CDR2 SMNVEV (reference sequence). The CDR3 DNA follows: TGTGCCAGCAAACGAGAGGGCACTGAAGCTTTCTTT. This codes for CASKREGTEAFF.